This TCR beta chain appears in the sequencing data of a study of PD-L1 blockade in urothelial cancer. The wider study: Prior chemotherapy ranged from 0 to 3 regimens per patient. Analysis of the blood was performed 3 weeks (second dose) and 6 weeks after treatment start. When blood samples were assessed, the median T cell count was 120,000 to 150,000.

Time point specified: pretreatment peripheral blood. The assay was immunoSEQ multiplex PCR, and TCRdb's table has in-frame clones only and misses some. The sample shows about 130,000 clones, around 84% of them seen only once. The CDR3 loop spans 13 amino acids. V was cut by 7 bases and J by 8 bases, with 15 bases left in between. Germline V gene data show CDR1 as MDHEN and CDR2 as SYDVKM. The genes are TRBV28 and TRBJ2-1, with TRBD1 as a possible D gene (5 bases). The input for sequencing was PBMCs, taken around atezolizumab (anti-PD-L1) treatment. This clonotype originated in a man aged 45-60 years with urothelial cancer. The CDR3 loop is CASTPPARDEQFF. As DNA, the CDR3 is TGTGCCAGCACCCCCCCGGCCAGGGATGAGCAGTTCTTC. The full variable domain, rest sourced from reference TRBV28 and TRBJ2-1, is DVKVTQSSRYLVKRTGEKVFLECVQDMDHENMFWYRQDPGLGLRLIYFSYDVKMKEKGDIPEGYSVSREKKERFSLILESASTNQTSMYLCASTPPARDEQFFGPGTRLTVL.